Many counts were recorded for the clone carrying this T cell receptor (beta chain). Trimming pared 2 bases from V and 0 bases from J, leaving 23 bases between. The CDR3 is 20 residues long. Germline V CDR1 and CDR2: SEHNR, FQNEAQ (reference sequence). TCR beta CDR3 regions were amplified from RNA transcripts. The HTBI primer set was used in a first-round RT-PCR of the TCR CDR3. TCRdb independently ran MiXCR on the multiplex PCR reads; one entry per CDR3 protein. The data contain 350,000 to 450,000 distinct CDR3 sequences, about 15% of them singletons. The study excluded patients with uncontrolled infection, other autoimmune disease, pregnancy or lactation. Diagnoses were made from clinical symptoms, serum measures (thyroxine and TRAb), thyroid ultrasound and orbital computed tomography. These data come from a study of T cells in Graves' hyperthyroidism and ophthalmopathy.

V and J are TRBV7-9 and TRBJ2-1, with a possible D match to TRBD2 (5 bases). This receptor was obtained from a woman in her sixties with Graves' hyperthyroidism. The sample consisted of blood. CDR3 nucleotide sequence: TGTGCCAGCAGCTTAAATCCAGCGGCCAGCTTCAGGAGCTCCTACAATGAGCAGTTCTTC. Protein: CASSLNPAASFRSSYNEQFF.